This T cell receptor (beta chain) is from a study of PD-1 blockade in classical Hodgkin lymphoma. Study-level findings and limits: Patients who responded completely had about the same baseline diversity as newly diagnosed patients.

The assay was immunoSEQ multiplex PCR, and TCRdb's table has in-frame clones only and misses some. Of 50,000 to 65,000 clones in the sample, more than 75% are singletons; the top ten hold roughly 5%. V lost 0 bases and J lost 7; bases outside the gene matches: 3. The CDR3 spans 13 residues. Per germline, CDR1 SGHRS and CDR2 YFSETQ. As for this clone: Its antigen is unknown.

All trial patients relapsed after autologous stem cell transplantation. The J gene is TRBJ2-5, the V gene TRBV5-1; TRBD1 aligns across 7 bases. This receptor was obtained from a human donor with classical Hodgkin lymphoma. Sequences were derived from peripheral blood mononuclear cells (PBMCs), sampled before the second cycle of nivolumab. In DNA, the CDR3 is TGCGCCAGCAGCTTGGAAGACAGGGCGACCCAGTACTTC. Protein: CASSLEDRATQYF.